This entry lists 13 T cell receptor beta chains sequenced from one sample in a study of synovial regulatory T cells in juvenile arthritis. Profiled with immunoSEQ multiplex PCR; TCRdb holds only in-frame clones, not every one. The listing records 8,000 to 10,000 clones. The sequenced sample consisted of Treg cells from blood. Subset indicated: remaining (HLA-DR-negative) circulating blood Treg cells. The receptors shown here come from a donor aged 2-30 years with juvenile idiopathic arthritis.

This chain connects TRBV9 to TRBJ2-2; TCRdb gives TRBD2 as the D gene, but with no DNA this cannot be confirmed. The germline V gene has CDR1 SGDLS and CDR2 YYNGEE. The CDR3 has 15 amino acids. DNA is not recorded here. The CDR3 loop is CASRKTSANTGELFF. Together with reference TRBV9 and TRBJ2-2, the CDR3 gives the full variable domain: DSGVTQTPKHLITATGQRVTLRCSPRSGDLSVYWYQQSLDQGLQFLIQYYNGEERAKGNILERFSAQQFPDLHSELNLSSLELGDSALYFCASRKTSANTGELFFGEGSRLTVL.

The genes are TRBV4-1 and TRBJ1-1; TCRdb's D gene call, TRBD1, goes unchecked for lack of DNA. CDR1 is MGHRA, CDR2 YSYEKL, per germline. The length of the CDR3 is 16 residues. No coding sequence is recorded. The CDR3 protein is CASSPARGQGLTEAFF.

This sequence joins TRBV19 and TRBJ2-6; TCRdb picks TRBD1, but there is no DNA to check that call. The CDR3 has 16 residues. Only the protein sequence is given. The germline CDR1 and CDR2 sequences are LNHDA and SQIVND (reference sequence). CDR3 region: CASRPTGGSGANVLTF.

The gene calls are TRBV4-2 and TRBJ2-3; TCRdb picks TRBD2, but there is no DNA to check that call. The CDR3 extends over 17 amino acids. The DNA sequence is not available. The germline V gene has CDR1 LGHNA and CDR2 YNFKEQ. CDR3: CASSQVLAKKRADTQYF.

This rearrangement joins TRBV2 to TRBJ1-1; TCRdb's D gene call, TRBD1, goes unchecked for lack of DNA. The CDR3 has 15 residues. Only the protein is on record. Germline CDR1 is SNHLY and CDR2 is FYNNEI. Here the CDR3 reads CASTRDRTLNTEAFF.

The chain uses TRBV4-2 and TRBJ2-1; TCRdb selects TRBD2, and the lack of DNA leaves this call unchecked. The V gene's germline CDR1 is LGHNA and CDR2 YNFKEQ. The CDR3 is 17 residues long. No DNA is given. The CDR3 spells CASSQDRAGGRYNEQFF.

The V and J genes are TRBV28 and TRBJ2-3; absent DNA, TCRdb's TRBD2 call cannot be checked. Germline-derived CDR1 and CDR2 are MDHEN and SYDVKM. CDR3 length: 16 residues. The coding DNA is unavailable. This CDR3 reads CASSSSGRRRADTQYF.

This chain connects TRBV2 to TRBJ2-2; without DNA, the TCRdb call of TRBD2 cannot be checked. The germline CDR1 and CDR2 sequences are SNHLY and FYNNEI. The CDR3 runs to 15 residues. The entry carries no DNA sequence. The CDR3 spells CASSQWRVNTGELFF.

The rearrangement joins TRBV11-2 to TRBJ2-7; the TRBD1 assignment by TCRdb is unverifiable without DNA. The CDR3 loop spans 16 amino acids. No coding sequence is recorded. Germline V gene data show CDR1 as SGHAT and CDR2 as FQNNGV. CDR3: CASSLVGLRHRYEQYF.

In terms of frequency, this clone is medium-sized (0.01 to 0.1%). The chain employs TRBV14 and TRBJ2-6. The CDR3 covers 15 residues. DNA is not on record. Germline CDR1 SGHDN, CDR2 FVKESK. The CDR3 loop is CASSPKISGANVLTF.

V usage is TRBV7-6 and J usage is TRBJ2-1; the D call from TCRdb, TRBD1, cannot be confirmed without DNA. The CDR3 runs 16 residues. Nucleotide data are not available. Germline loops: CDR1 SGHVS, CDR2 FNYEAQ. CDR3 sequence: CASSLGAPASYNEQFF.

The chain links TRBV10-3 to TRBJ2-1; TCRdb reports TRBD1, a call that lacks DNA to check it against. Germline loops: CDR1 ENHRY, CDR2 SYGVKD. The length of the CDR3 is 17 residues. No DNA sequence is on record. This CDR3 is CAISETTTGGFGNEQFF.

The rearrangement uses TRBV13 and TRBJ1-3; TCRdb outputs TRBD1, but without DNA this stays unchecked. Germline CDR1 is PRHDT and CDR2 is FYEKMQ (reference sequence). CDR3 length: 17 amino acids. There is no recorded DNA. The CDR3 loop reads CASSLAGVTASGNTIYF.